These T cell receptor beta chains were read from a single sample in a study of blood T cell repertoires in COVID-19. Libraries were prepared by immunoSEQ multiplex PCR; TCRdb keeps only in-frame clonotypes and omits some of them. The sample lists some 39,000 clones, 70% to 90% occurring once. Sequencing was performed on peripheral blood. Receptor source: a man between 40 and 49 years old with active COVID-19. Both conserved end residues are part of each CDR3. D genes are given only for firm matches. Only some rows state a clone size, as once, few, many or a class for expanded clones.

CDR3 protein: CSALAVRQFF; CDR3 DNA: TGCAGTGCTCTAGCGGTGCGACAGTTCTTC; J gene: TRBJ2-1; CDR3 length: 10; clone size: .; V gene: TRBV20-1; D gene: TRBD2
CDR3 protein: CASSPMSRDRGGDEQYF; CDR3 DNA: TGTGCCAGCAGTCCCATGTCCCGGGACAGGGGTGGAGACGAGCAGTACTTC; J gene: TRBJ2-7; CDR3 length: 17; clone size: .; V gene: TRBV2; D gene: TRBD1
CDR3 protein: CASSEGFRGYEQYF; CDR3 DNA: TGTGCCAGCAGTGAGGGGTTCAGGGGCTACGAGCAGTACTTC; J gene: TRBJ2-7; CDR3 length: 14; clone size: .; V gene: TRBV2; D gene: .
CDR3 protein: CAISKTSGETTDTQYF; CDR3 DNA: TGTGCCATCAGCAAGACTAGCGGGGAAACCACAGATACGCAGTATTTT; J gene: TRBJ2-3; CDR3 length: 16; clone size: .; V gene: TRBV10-3; D gene: TRBD2
CDR3 protein: CASMRQGEEAFF; CDR3 DNA: TGTGCCAGCATGAGGCAGGGTGAGGAAGCTTTCTTT; J gene: TRBJ1-1; CDR3 length: 12; clone size: .; V gene: TRBV12-3/TRBV12-4; D gene: .
CDR3 protein: CSVGGGNSYEQYF; CDR3 DNA: TGCAGCGTCGGGGGGGGCAACTCCTACGAGCAGTACTTC; J gene: TRBJ2-7; CDR3 length: 13; clone size: .; V gene: TRBV29-1; D gene: TRBD2
CDR3 protein: CASSHMDRDTEAFF; CDR3 DNA: TGTGCCAGCAGCCACATGGACAGGGACACTGAAGCTTTCTTT; J gene: TRBJ1-1; CDR3 length: 14; clone size: .; V gene: TRBV3-1/TRBV3-2; D gene: TRBD1
CDR3 protein: CASRGSSNQPQHF; CDR3 DNA: TGTGCGTCTAGGGGCAGCAGCAATCAGCCCCAGCATTTT; J gene: TRBJ1-5; CDR3 length: 13; clone size: .; V gene: TRBV15; D gene: .
CDR3 protein: CASSKGGGAADTQYF; CDR3 DNA: TGTGCCAGCTCCAAGGGCGGGGGGGCAGCGGATACGCAGTATTTT; J gene: TRBJ2-3; CDR3 length: 15; clone size: .; V gene: TRBV11-2; D gene: TRBD2
CDR3 protein: CASSLRDEQFF; CDR3 DNA: TGTGCCAGCAGCTTACGAGATGAGCAGTTCTTC; J gene: TRBJ2-1; CDR3 length: 11; clone size: .; V gene: TRBV11-2; D gene: .
CDR3 protein: CASSPVREEETQYF; CDR3 DNA: TGTGCCAGCTCACCGGTGAGAGAGGAAGAGACCCAGTACTTC; J gene: TRBJ2-5; CDR3 length: 14; clone size: .; V gene: TRBV18; D gene: .
CDR3 protein: CSARGAAGNTIYF; CDR3 DNA: TGCAGCGCCCGGGGGGCCGCCGGAAACACCATATATTTT; J gene: TRBJ1-3; CDR3 length: 13; clone size: .; V gene: TRBV29-1; D gene: .
CDR3 protein: CASSEFTGAPYNEQFF; CDR3 DNA: TGTGCCAGCAGTGAATTTACGGGAGCCCCCTACAATGAGCAGTTCTTC; J gene: TRBJ2-1; CDR3 length: 16; clone size: .; V gene: TRBV25-1; D gene: .
CDR3 protein: CASSPRTDTQYF; CDR3 DNA: TGTGCCAGTAGTCCTCGCACAGATACGCAGTATTTT; J gene: TRBJ2-3; CDR3 length: 12; clone size: .; V gene: TRBV19; D gene: .
CDR3 protein: CASSLYRTSLRSTEAFF; CDR3 DNA: TGTGCCAGCAGTTTATATCGGACATCCCTAAGAAGCACTGAAGCTTTCTTT; J gene: TRBJ1-1; CDR3 length: 17; clone size: .; V gene: TRBV27; D gene: .
CDR3 protein: CASSINRVGTEAFF; CDR3 DNA: TGTGCCAGCAGTATCAACAGGGTGGGGACTGAAGCTTTCTTT; J gene: TRBJ1-1; CDR3 length: 14; clone size: .; V gene: TRBV6-5; D gene: .
CDR3 protein: CASSLFGSYEQYF; CDR3 DNA: TGTGCCAGCAGTTTGTTCGGGTCCTACGAGCAGTACTTC; J gene: TRBJ2-7; CDR3 length: 13; clone size: .; V gene: TRBV27; D gene: .
CDR3 protein: CASSPRAPGEQYF; CDR3 DNA: TGTGCCAGCTCCCCTCGAGCCCCCGGCGAGCAGTACTTC; J gene: TRBJ2-7; CDR3 length: 13; clone size: .; V gene: TRBV18; D gene: .
CDR3 protein: CASSPGDNQPQHF; CDR3 DNA: TGTGCCAGCAGCCCGGGGGACAATCAGCCCCAGCATTTT; J gene: TRBJ1-5; CDR3 length: 13; clone size: once; V gene: TRBV11-2; D gene: .
CDR3 protein: CASSGDRGTDTQYF; CDR3 DNA: TGCGCCAGCAGCGGGGACAGGGGCACAGATACGCAGTATTTT; J gene: TRBJ2-3; CDR3 length: 14; clone size: .; V gene: TRBV5-1; D gene: TRBD1
CDR3 protein: CASSYSGTGSRETQYF; CDR3 DNA: TGTGCCAGCAGCTATTCCGGGACAGGGAGTCGAGAGACCCAGTACTTC; J gene: TRBJ2-5; CDR3 length: 16; clone size: .; V gene: TRBV7-9; D gene: TRBD1
CDR3 protein: CASTPGRGFGSGANVLTF; CDR3 DNA: TGTGCCAGTACCCCCGGCCGGGGGTTCGGCTCTGGGGCCAACGTCCTGACTTTC; J gene: TRBJ2-6; CDR3 length: 18; clone size: .; V gene: TRBV19; D gene: .
CDR3 protein: CASSFIQLMNTEAFF; CDR3 DNA: TGTGCCAGCAGCTTCATACAGCTCATGAACACTGAAGCTTTCTTT; J gene: TRBJ1-1; CDR3 length: 15; clone size: .; V gene: TRBV5-8; D gene: .
CDR3 protein: CASSRGGSGNTIYF; CDR3 DNA: TGTGCCAGTAGCAGAGGGGGCTCTGGAAACACCATATATTTT; J gene: TRBJ1-3; CDR3 length: 14; clone size: few; V gene: TRBV19; D gene: .
CDR3 protein: CASSLLTGANYGYTF; CDR3 DNA: TGTGCCAGCAGCCTCTTGACAGGAGCTAACTATGGCTACACCTTC; J gene: TRBJ1-2; CDR3 length: 15; clone size: .; V gene: TRBV5-6; D gene: .
CDR3 protein: CAWSAGGSLTEAFF; CDR3 DNA: TGTGCCTGGAGTGCGGGGGGCAGCTTAACTGAAGCTTTCTTT; J gene: TRBJ1-1; CDR3 length: 14; clone size: .; V gene: TRBV30; D gene: .
CDR3 protein: CASRAGTSGYEQYF; CDR3 DNA: TGTGCCAGCAGAGCCGGGACTAGCGGGTACGAGCAGTACTTC; J gene: TRBJ2-7; CDR3 length: 14; clone size: .; V gene: TRBV6-5; D gene: TRBD2
CDR3 protein: CASSGGQLSSYEQYF; CDR3 DNA: TGTGCCAGCAGTGGGGGACAGCTCAGCTCCTACGAGCAGTACTTC; J gene: TRBJ2-7; CDR3 length: 15; clone size: .; V gene: TRBV25-1; D gene: TRBD1
CDR3 protein: CATSDLGGAGGFYNEQFF; CDR3 DNA: TGTGCCACCAGTGACCTGGGGGGAGCGGGAGGATTCTACAATGAGCAGTTCTTC; J gene: TRBJ2-1; CDR3 length: 18; clone size: .; V gene: TRBV24-1; D gene: TRBD2
CDR3 protein: CASSQGPGVDYGYTF; CDR3 DNA: TGCGCCAGCAGCCAAGGTCCAGGGGTCGACTATGGCTACACCTTC; J gene: TRBJ1-2; CDR3 length: 15; clone size: .; V gene: TRBV4-1; D gene: .
CDR3 protein: CASSDQGHEKLFF; CDR3 DNA: TGTGCCAGCTCGGATCAGGGCCACGAAAAACTGTTTTTT; J gene: TRBJ1-4; CDR3 length: 13; clone size: .; V gene: TRBV19; D gene: .
CDR3 protein: CASSPYGGRPGGEQFF; CDR3 DNA: TGCGCCAGCAGCCCCTATGGCGGGAGGCCAGGGGGTGAGCAGTTCTTC; J gene: TRBJ2-1; CDR3 length: 16; clone size: .; V gene: TRBV5-1; D gene: .
CDR3 protein: CASSQLESYNEQFF; CDR3 DNA: TGTGCCAGTAGCCAACTAGAATCCTACAATGAGCAGTTCTTC; J gene: TRBJ2-1; CDR3 length: 14; clone size: .; V gene: TRBV19; D gene: .
CDR3 protein: CATSRGDSKNIQYF; CDR3 DNA: TGTGCCACCAGCAGAGGGGACTCCAAAAACATTCAGTACTTC; J gene: TRBJ2-4; CDR3 length: 14; clone size: .; V gene: TRBV15; D gene: .
CDR3 protein: CASSPQSQGAGSGNTIYF; CDR3 DNA: TGTGCCAGCTCACCACAATCGCAGGGGGCTGGCTCTGGAAACACCATATATTTT; J gene: TRBJ1-3; CDR3 length: 18; clone size: once; V gene: TRBV18; D gene: TRBD1
CDR3 protein: CASSMVGQSANYGYTF; CDR3 DNA: TGTGCCAGTAGTATGGTTGGGCAGTCAGCTAACTATGGCTACACCTTC; J gene: TRBJ1-2; CDR3 length: 16; clone size: .; V gene: TRBV19; D gene: .
CDR3 protein: CATSDSQAAKNIQYF; CDR3 DNA: TGTGCCACCAGTGACTCCCAGGCGGCCAAAAACATTCAGTACTTC; J gene: TRBJ2-4; CDR3 length: 15; clone size: .; V gene: TRBV24-1; D gene: .
CDR3 protein: CASSQSIAGTHTDTQYF; CDR3 DNA: TGTGCCAGCAGCCAATCCATAGCGGGGACGCACACAGATACGCAGTATTTT; J gene: TRBJ2-3; CDR3 length: 17; clone size: .; V gene: TRBV3-1/TRBV3-2; D gene: TRBD2
CDR3 protein: CASSGGQGAGANVLTF; CDR3 DNA: TGCGCCAGCAGCGGGGGACAGGGTGCTGGGGCCAACGTCCTGACTTTC; J gene: TRBJ2-6; CDR3 length: 16; clone size: .; V gene: TRBV5-1; D gene: TRBD1
CDR3 protein: CASSQDQLVRVF; CDR3 DNA: TGTGCCAGCAGCCAAGATCAACTAGTTCGTGTCTTC; J gene: TRBJ2-1; CDR3 length: 12; clone size: .; V gene: TRBV4-2; D gene: .
CDR3 protein: CASTSGAGELFF; CDR3 DNA: TGTGCCAGTACTTCAGGGGCCGGGGAGCTGTTTTTT; J gene: TRBJ2-2; CDR3 length: 12; clone size: .; V gene: TRBV19; D gene: .
CDR3 protein: CASSRQLGNEQFF; CDR3 DNA: TGTGCCAGCAGTCGACAATTGGGCAATGAGCAGTTCTTC; J gene: TRBJ2-1; CDR3 length: 13; clone size: .; V gene: TRBV6-4; D gene: .
CDR3 protein: CASSAEGGYAQPQHF; CDR3 DNA: TGTGCCAGCAGCGCCGAGGGGGGGTATGCTCAGCCCCAGCATTTT; J gene: TRBJ1-5; CDR3 length: 15; clone size: .; V gene: TRBV9; D gene: .
CDR3 protein: CASSLRAGGLTYNEQFF; CDR3 DNA: TGTGCCAGCAGCTTAAGAGCGGGAGGGCTAACCTACAATGAGCAGTTCTTC; J gene: TRBJ2-1; CDR3 length: 17; clone size: once; V gene: TRBV7-3; D gene: TRBD2
CDR3 protein: CASSMAASGYNEQFF; CDR3 DNA: TGTGCCAGTAGTATGGCGGCTAGCGGCTACAATGAGCAGTTCTTC; J gene: TRBJ2-1; CDR3 length: 15; clone size: .; V gene: TRBV19; D gene: TRBD2
CDR3 protein: CASSSGQGALDEQYF; CDR3 DNA: TGTGCCAGCAGCTCCGGACAGGGGGCTCTGGACGAGCAGTACTTC; J gene: TRBJ2-7; CDR3 length: 15; clone size: .; V gene: TRBV7-9; D gene: TRBD1
CDR3 protein: CASGRGYNEQFF; CDR3 DNA: TGTGCCAGCGGCAGAGGGTACAATGAGCAGTTCTTC; J gene: TRBJ2-1; CDR3 length: 12; clone size: once; V gene: TRBV3-1/TRBV3-2; D gene: .
CDR3 protein: CASSPGSGTEAFF; CDR3 DNA: TGCGCCAGCAGCCCCGGGTCGGGAACTGAAGCTTTCTTT; J gene: TRBJ1-1; CDR3 length: 13; clone size: once; V gene: TRBV5-1; D gene: .
CDR3 protein: CASSYGQGPEPQHF; CDR3 DNA: TGTGCCAGCAGTTACGGCCAGGGGCCCGAGCCCCAGCATTTT; J gene: TRBJ1-5; CDR3 length: 14; clone size: .; V gene: TRBV6-6; D gene: .
CDR3 protein: CAWTHFRGGSDTQYF; CDR3 DNA: TGTGCCTGGACCCACTTTAGAGGAGGGTCAGATACGCAGTATTTT; J gene: TRBJ2-3; CDR3 length: 15; clone size: .; V gene: TRBV30; D gene: .
CDR3 protein: CASSLAGVGTDTQYF; CDR3 DNA: TGCGCCAGCAGCCTAGCGGGAGTCGGCACAGATACGCAGTATTTT; J gene: TRBJ2-3; CDR3 length: 15; clone size: .; V gene: TRBV5-1; D gene: TRBD2
CDR3 protein: CASSDGQGPYEQYF; CDR3 DNA: TGTGCCAGCAGCGACGGACAGGGGCCCTACGAGCAGTACTTC; J gene: TRBJ2-7; CDR3 length: 14; clone size: .; V gene: TRBV2; D gene: TRBD1
CDR3 protein: CASSMDSDNEQFF; CDR3 DNA: TGTGCCAGCAGCATGGACAGTGACAATGAGCAGTTCTTC; J gene: TRBJ2-1; CDR3 length: 13; clone size: .; V gene: TRBV6-5; D gene: .
CDR3 protein: CATLLLRDTEAFF; CDR3 DNA: TGTGCCACCCTCCTTCTTCGCGACACTGAAGCTTTCTTT; J gene: TRBJ1-1; CDR3 length: 13; clone size: .; V gene: TRBV21-1; D gene: .
CDR3 protein: CASSSGKRLAGGTDTQYF; CDR3 DNA: TGTGCCAGCAGCTCAGGGAAGAGACTAGCGGGAGGTACCGATACGCAGTATTTT; J gene: TRBJ2-3; CDR3 length: 18; clone size: .; V gene: TRBV7-8; D gene: TRBD2
CDR3 protein: CASSLGQWNSPLHF; CDR3 DNA: TGCGCCAGCAGCTTGGGACAGTGGAATTCACCCCTCCACTTT; J gene: TRBJ1-6; CDR3 length: 14; clone size: .; V gene: TRBV5-1; D gene: .
CDR3 protein: CASSLAPEASYEQYF; CDR3 DNA: TGCGCCAGCAGCTTGGCGCCAGAGGCGAGCTACGAGCAGTACTTC; J gene: TRBJ2-7; CDR3 length: 15; clone size: few; V gene: TRBV5-1; D gene: .
CDR3 protein: CASSGTSGGSRETQYF; CDR3 DNA: TGTGCCAGCAGTGGGACCAGTGGCGGGAGTCGCGAGACCCAGTACTTC; J gene: TRBJ2-5; CDR3 length: 16; clone size: .; V gene: TRBV2; D gene: TRBD2
CDR3 protein: CASSEAILDTQYF; CDR3 DNA: TGTGCCAGCAGTGAAGCTATCCTAGATACGCAGTATTTT; J gene: TRBJ2-3; CDR3 length: 13; clone size: once; V gene: TRBV6-1; D gene: .